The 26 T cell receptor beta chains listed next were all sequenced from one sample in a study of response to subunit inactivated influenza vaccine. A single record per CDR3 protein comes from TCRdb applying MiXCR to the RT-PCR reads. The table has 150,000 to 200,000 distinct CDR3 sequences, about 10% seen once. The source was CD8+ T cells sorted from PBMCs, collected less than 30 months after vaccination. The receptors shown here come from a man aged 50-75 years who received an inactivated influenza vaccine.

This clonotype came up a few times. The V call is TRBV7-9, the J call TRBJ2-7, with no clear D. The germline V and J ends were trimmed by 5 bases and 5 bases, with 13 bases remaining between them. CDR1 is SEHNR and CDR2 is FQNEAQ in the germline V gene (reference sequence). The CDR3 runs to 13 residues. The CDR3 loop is CASSPSGFHEQYF. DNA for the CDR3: TGTGCCAGCAGCCCCTCGGGTTTCCACGAGCAGTACTTC.

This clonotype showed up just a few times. The CDR3 reads CASSPRQSTGELFF. CDR3 DNA sequence: TGTGCCAGCAGTCCCAGACAGTCCACCGGGGAGCTGTTTTTT. The chain uses TRBV6-1 and TRBJ2-2, with a possible D match to TRBD1 (5 bases). CDR3 length equals 14 residues. V was cut by 5 bases and J by 4 bases, with 11 bases left in between. Germline values: CDR1 MNHNS, CDR2 SASEGT.

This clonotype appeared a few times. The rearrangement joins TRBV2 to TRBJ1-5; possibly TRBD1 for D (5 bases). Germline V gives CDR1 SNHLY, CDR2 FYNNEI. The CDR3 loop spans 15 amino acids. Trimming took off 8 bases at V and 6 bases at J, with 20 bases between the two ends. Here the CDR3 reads CASSPTEAGRQPQHF. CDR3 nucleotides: TGTGCCAGCTCCCCGACGGAGGCAGGGCGTCAGCCCCAGCATTTT.

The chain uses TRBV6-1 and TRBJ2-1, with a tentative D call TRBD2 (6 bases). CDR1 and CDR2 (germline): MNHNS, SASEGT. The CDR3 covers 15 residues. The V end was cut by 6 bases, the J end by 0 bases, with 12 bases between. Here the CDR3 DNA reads TGTGCCAGCAGCGGTAGCGGTCTCTCCTACAATGAGCAGTTCTTC. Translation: CASSGSGLSYNEQFF.

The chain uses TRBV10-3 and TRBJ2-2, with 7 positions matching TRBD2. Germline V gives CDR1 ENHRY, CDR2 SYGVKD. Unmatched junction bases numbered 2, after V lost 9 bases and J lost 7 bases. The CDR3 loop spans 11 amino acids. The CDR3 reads CAMTSSGELFF. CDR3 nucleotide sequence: TGTGCCATGACTAGCAGCGGGGAGCTGTTTTTT.

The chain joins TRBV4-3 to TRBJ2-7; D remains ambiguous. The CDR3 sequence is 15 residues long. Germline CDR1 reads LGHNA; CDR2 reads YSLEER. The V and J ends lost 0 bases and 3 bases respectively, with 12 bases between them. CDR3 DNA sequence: TGCGCCAGCAGCCAAGATTCATTAGGGAACTACGAGCAGTACTTC. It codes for CASSQDSLGNYEQYF.

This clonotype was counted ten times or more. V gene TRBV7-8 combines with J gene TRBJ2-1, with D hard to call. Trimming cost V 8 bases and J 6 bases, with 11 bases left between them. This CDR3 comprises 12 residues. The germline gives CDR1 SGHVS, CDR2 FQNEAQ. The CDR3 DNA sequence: TGTGCCAGCGGAAGTCCAGGCAATGAGCAGTTCTTC. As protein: CASGSPGNEQFF.

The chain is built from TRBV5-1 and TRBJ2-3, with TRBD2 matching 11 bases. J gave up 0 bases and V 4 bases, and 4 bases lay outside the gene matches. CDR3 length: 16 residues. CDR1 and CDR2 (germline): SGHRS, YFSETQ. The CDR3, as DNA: TGCGCCAGCAGCAAGGGACTAGCGGAAAGCACAGATACGCAGTATTTT. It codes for CASSKGLAESTDTQYF.

In nucleotides, the CDR3 is TGTGCCAGCAGCTTTCTAGGGACAGGGGGCTCCGAGCAGTACTTC. Its translation is CASSFLGTGGSEQYF. The rearrangement uses TRBV11-3 and TRBJ2-7; TRBD1 aligns across 12 bases. CDR1 is SGHNT, CDR2 YENEEA, per germline. V gave up 3 bases and J gave up 6 bases; unmatched junction bases: 6. The CDR3 is 15 residues long.

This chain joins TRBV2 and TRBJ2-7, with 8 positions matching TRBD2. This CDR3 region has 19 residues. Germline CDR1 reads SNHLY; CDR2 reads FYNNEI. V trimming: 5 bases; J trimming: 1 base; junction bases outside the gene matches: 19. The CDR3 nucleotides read TGTGCCAGCAGTAAACTGCTTGGGGCTAGCGGGTTGCTATCCTACGAGCAGTACTTC. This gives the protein CASSKLLGASGLLSYEQYF.

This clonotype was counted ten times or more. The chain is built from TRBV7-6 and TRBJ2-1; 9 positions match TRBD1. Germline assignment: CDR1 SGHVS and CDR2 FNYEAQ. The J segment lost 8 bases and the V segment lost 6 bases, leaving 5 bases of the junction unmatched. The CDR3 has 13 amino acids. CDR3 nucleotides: TGTGCCAGCAGTTTACAGGGGGCAGATGAGCAGTTCTTC. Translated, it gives CASSLQGADEQFF.

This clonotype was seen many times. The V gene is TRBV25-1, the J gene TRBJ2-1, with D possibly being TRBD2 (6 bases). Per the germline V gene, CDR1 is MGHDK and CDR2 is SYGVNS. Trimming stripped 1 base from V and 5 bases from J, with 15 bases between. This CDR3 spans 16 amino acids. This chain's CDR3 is CASSEFSGLSHNEQFF. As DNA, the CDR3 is TGTGCCAGCAGTGAATTTAGCGGCCTTTCCCACAATGAGCAGTTCTTC. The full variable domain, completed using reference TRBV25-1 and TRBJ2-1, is EADIYQTPRYLVIGTGKKITLECSQTMGHDKMYWYQQDPGMELHLIHYSYGVNSTEKGDLSSESTVSRIRTEHFPLTLESARPSHTSQYLCASSEFSGLSHNEQFFGPGTRLTVL.

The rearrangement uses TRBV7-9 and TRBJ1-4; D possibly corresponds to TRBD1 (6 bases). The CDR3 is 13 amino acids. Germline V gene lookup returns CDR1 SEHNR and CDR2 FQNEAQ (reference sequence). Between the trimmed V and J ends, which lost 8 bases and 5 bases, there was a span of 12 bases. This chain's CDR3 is CASSKGGNEKLFF. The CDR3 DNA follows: TGTGCCAGCTCCAAAGGGGGGAATGAAAAACTGTTTTTT.

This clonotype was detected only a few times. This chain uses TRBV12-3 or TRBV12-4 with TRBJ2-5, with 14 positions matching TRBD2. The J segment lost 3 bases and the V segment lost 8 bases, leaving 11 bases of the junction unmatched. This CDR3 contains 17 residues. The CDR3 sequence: CASGLGLAGGHKETQYF. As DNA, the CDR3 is TGTGCCAGCGGCTTAGGACTAGCGGGGGGCCATAAAGAGACCCAGTACTTC.

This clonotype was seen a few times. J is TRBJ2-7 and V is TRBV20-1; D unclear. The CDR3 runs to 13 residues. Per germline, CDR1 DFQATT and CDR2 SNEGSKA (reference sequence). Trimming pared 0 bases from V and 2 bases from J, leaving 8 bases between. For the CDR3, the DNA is TGCAGTGCTAGAGATACGAAAACCTACGAGCAGTACTTC. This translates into CSARDTKTYEQYF.

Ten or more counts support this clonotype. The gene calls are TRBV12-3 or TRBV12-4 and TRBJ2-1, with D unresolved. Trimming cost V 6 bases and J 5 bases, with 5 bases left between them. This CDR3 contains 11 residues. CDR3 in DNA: TGTGCCAGCAGAGATAACAATGAGCAGTTCTTC. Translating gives CASRDNNEQFF.

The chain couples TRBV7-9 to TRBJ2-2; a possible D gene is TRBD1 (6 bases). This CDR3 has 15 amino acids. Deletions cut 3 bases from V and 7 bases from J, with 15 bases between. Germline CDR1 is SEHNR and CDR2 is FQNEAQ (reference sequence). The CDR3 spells CASSLWRQGFGELFF. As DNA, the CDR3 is TGTGCCAGCAGCTTGTGGAGGCAGGGGTTCGGGGAGCTGTTTTTT. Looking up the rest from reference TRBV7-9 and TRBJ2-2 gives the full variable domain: DTGVSQNPRHKITKRGQNVTFRCDPISEHNRLYWYRQTLGQGPEFLTYFQNEAQLEKSRLLSDRFSAERPKGSFSTLEIQRTEQGDSAMYLCASSLWRQGFGELFFGEGSRLTVL.

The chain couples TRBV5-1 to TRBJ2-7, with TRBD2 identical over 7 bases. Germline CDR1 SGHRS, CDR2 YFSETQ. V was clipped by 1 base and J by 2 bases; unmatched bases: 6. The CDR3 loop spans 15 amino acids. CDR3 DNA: TGCGCCAGCAGCTTGAGGGTAGCGGGTACCTACGAGCAGTACTTC. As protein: CASSLRVAGTYEQYF.

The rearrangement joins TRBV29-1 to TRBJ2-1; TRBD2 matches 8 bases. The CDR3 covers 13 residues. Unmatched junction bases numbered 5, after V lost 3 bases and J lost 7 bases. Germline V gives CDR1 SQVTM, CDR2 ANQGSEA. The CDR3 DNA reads TGCAGCGTTGAGCGGGGGGAAAATAATGAGCAGTTCTTC. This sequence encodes CSVERGENNEQFF.

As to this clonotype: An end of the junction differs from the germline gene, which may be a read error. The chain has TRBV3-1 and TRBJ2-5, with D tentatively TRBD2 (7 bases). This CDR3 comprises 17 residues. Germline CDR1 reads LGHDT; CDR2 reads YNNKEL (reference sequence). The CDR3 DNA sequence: TGTGCCTGCAGCAATGGGGGGGGCTTCGAAGTGGGAGAGACCCAGTACTTC. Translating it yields CACSNGGGFEVGETQYF.

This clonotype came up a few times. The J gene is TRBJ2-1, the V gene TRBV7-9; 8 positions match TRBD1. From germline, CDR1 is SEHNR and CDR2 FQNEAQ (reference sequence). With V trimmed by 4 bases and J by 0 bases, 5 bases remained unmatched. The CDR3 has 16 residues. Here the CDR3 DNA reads TGTGCCAGCAGCTCGACAGGGGTGAGCTCCTACAATGAGCAGTTCTTC. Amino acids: CASSSTGVSSYNEQFF.

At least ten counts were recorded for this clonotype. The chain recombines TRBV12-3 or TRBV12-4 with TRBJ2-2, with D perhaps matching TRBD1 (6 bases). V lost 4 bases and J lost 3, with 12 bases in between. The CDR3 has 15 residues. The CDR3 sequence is CASSWTGQYTGELFF. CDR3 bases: TGTGCCAGCAGTTGGACGGGACAATACACCGGGGAGCTGTTTTTT.

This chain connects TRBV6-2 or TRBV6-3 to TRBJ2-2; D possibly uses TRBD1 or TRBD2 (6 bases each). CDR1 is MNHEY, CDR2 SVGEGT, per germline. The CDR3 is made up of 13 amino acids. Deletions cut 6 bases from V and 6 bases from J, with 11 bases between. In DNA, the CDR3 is TGTGCCAGCAGCTCAGGGGAGGCCGGGGAGCTGTTTTTT. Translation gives CASSSGEAGELFF.

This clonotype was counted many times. The CDR3 nucleotides read TGTGCCAGCAGCGTAGCTACTAGCGGGAGCTATGAGCAGTTCTTC. Translated, it gives CASSVATSGSYEQFF. The V call is TRBV9, the J call TRBJ2-1, with 11 bases matching TRBD2. Per germline, CDR1 SGDLS and CDR2 YYNGEE. The CDR3 consists of 15 residues. V lost 0 bases to trimming and J lost 8 bases; unmatched junction nucleotides: 4. The full variable domain, completed using reference TRBV9 and TRBJ2-1, is DSGVTQTPKHLITATGQRVTLRCSPRSGDLSVYWYQQSLDQGLQFLIQYYNGEERAKGNILERFSAQQFPDLHSELNLSSLELGDSALYFCASSVATSGSYEQFFGPGTRLTVL.

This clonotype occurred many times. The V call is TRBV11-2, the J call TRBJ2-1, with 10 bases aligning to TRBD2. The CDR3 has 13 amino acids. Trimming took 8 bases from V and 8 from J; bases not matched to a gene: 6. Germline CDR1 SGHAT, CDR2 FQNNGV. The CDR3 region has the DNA TGTGCCAGCGAAGCGGGGGGGCCCTATGAGCAGTTCTTC. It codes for CASEAGGPYEQFF.

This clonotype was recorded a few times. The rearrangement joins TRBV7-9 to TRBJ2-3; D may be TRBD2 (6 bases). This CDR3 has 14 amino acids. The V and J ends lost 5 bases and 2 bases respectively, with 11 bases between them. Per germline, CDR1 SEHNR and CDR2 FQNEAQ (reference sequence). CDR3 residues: CASSPGEFTDTQYF. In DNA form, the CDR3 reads TGTGCCAGCAGCCCGGGGGAGTTCACAGATACGCAGTATTTT.